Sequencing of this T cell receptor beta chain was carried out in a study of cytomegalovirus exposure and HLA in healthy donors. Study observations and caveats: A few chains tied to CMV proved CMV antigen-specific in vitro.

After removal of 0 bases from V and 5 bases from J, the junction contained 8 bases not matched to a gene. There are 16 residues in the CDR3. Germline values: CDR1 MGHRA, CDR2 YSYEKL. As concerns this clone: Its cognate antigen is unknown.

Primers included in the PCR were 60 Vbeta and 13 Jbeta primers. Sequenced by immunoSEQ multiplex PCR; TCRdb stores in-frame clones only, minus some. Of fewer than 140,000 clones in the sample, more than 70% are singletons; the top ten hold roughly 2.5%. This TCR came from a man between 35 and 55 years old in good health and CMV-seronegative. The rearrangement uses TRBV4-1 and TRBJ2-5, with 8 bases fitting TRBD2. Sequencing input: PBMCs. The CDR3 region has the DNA TGCGCCAGCAGCCAAGATCCGGGGACTAGTTACGAGACCCAGTACTTC. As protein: CASSQDPGTSYETQYF.